The clone carrying this T cell receptor (beta chain) was observed a handful of times. Its specificity is unknown. This sample was included in a study of human T cells and chemical hapten exposure. General study points: With alopecia, donors may have immune responses unlike healthy people's. Clustering by CDR3 similarity yielded significantly more large clusters from expanded TCRs than controls. Following DPC sensitization, TCRs present above 1 in 1000 frequency showed no change.

Described time point: pre-sensitization, week 0. Treatment noted: therapeutic diphenylcyclopropenone sensitization with weekly scalp DPC. The library tagged individual cDNA molecules with unique molecular identifiers. TCRdb reprocessed the RACE reads via MiXCR and lists one record per CDR3 protein. There are fewer than 300,000 distinct CDR3 sequences in the sample; over 8% occur only once, and 2.3% lies in the top ten. V was clipped by 7 bases and J by 1 base; unmatched bases: 8. Germline assignment: CDR1 SEHNR and CDR2 FQNEAQ (reference sequence). The CDR3 length is 15 residues. The source material was whole blood, sampled in connection with sensitization to the hapten diphenylcyclopropenone (DPC). The chain recombines TRBV7-9 with TRBJ2-3, with TRBD2 matching over 7 bases. The TCR comes from a woman in her thirties or forties with alopecia areata. Some clones in this sample may be carry-over from other donors' samples. The CDR3 here is CASNLAGSRTDTQYF. The CDR3 DNA reads TGTGCCAGCAATTTAGCGGGTTCCCGCACAGATACGCAGTATTTT.